This T cell receptor (beta chain) was recorded in a study of blood T cell repertoires in COVID-19 (dated by TCRdb to the early 2020s). Describing the broader study: Collaborator samples came from the United States, Italy and Spain and covered acute and convalescent phases of COVID-19. The material from the prospective study consisted of cDNA or gDNA derived from T cells, B-cell-depleted T cells, or PBMCs. Deeply sampled blood TCRbeta repertoires from subjects exposed to, actively infected with, or recovered from COVID-19 were included in the dataset. The repertoires were released in a freely available public database meant as a resource for research on the immune response to SARS-CoV-2. The samples were drawn from two sources: the first 160 participants of the ongoing ImmuneRACE study, and 1,000 to 1,500 subjects contributed by 6 global collaborators. Sample metadata almost always included a de-identified subject ID, COVID-19 status, age in years and sex. Where available, HLA class I and class II types were obtained from metadata supplied by the sample provider rather than from assay-based typing.

Collaborating institutions collected whole blood in K2EDTA tubes following their own protocols. For TCRbeta analysis, collaborator samples were shipped as frozen whole blood, as isolated PBMCs, or as DNA extracted from either sample type. TCRbeta CDR3 regions were amplified from genomic DNA by means of the immunoSEQ Assay, a bias-controlled multiplex PCR. For the original study's pipeline: The number of nucleated cells in each sample was estimated by amplification of reference gene primers within the assay. To quantify the absolute abundance of each unique TCRbeta CDR3 rearrangement, sequence reads were collapsed and filtered. For each sample, productive Simpson clonality was calculated as the square root of Simpson's diversity index over productive rearrangements. TCRdb carries this immuneACCESS record with in-frame sequences only. Its versions omit some clonotypes, under half of them owing to an unresolved V gene in the studies checked, with the rest unexplained. The DNA gave D and trimming, while V, J and clone size come from that table. This sample gives more than 300,000 clones in total; roughly 82% of them show up just once. Clones ranked in the top ten supply around 1.5% of the sample.

Of note for this clone: Its antigen specificity is not known. Base qualities are not at hand, and no much larger clone is one base apart.

What the study reported, not specific to this receptor: How much clinical and demographic metadata was included differed by source and by participant, and the metadata was provided uncurated.

The specimen was peripheral blood. This receptor was identified in a woman between 45 and 60 years old with acute or convalescent COVID-19.

The CDR3 has the sequence CASSSNEGNYGYTF. The nucleotide sequence is TGTGCCAGCAGCTCTAATGAGGGTAACTATGGCTACACCTTC. This chain is built from TRBV28 and TRBJ1-2; the D gene cannot be named for sure. V lost 6 bases and J lost 1 base; the stretch between them is 12 bases long. CDR1 is given as MDHEN and CDR2 as SYDVKM, both from the germline V gene. Including the terminal cysteine and phenylalanine, the CDR3 comprises 14 residues. The CDR3 DNA has 42 bases and is translated from base 1.